This T cell receptor beta chain was sequenced in a study of tumor-infiltrating lymphocytes in primary liver carcinoma. Co-extracting RNA and DNA was done with 20-30 mg of unsorted bulk tissue as input. Notes on this clonotype: Germline is not matched at one junction end, which may reflect a read error.

A constant-region primer primed TCR beta cDNA synthesis from about 490 ng of total RNA. Three-round nested multiplex PCR performed with slightly modified ARM-PCR produced the TCR beta libraries. One entry per CDR3 protein results from TCRdb running MiXCR on the multiplex PCR reads. Of roughly 49,000 distinct CDR3 sequences listed, around 77% are singletons. The specimen sequenced was liver tumor tissue from sampling region 5. The subset was: tumor region T5, tumor centre. The sequence came from a man aged 40-50 years with primary liver carcinoma and hepatitis B virus infection.

The DNA for the CDR3 is TGTGCCAGCAGTCGACAGGGGGTGAATGGCTGCACCTTC. Its protein product is CASSRQGVNGCTF. The V gene is TRBV6-5, the J gene TRBJ1-2; 9 nucleotides match TRBD1. This CDR3 spans 13 amino acids. Germline CDR1 and CDR2: MNHEY and SVGAGI.